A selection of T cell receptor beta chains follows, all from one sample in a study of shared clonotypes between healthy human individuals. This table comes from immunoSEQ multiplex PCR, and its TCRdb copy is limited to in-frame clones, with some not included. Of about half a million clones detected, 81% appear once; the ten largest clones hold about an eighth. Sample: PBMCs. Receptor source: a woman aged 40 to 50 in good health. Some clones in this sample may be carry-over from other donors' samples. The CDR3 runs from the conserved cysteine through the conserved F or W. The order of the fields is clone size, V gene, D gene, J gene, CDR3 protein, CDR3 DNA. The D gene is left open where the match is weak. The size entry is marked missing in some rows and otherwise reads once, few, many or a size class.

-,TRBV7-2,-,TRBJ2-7,CASSDYYEQYF,TGTGCCAGCAGCGACTACTACGAGCAGTACTTC
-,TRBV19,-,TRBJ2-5,CASRTQGQETQYF,TGTGCCAGTAGGACTCAGGGGCAAGAGACCCAGTACTTC
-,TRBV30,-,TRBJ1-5,CAWSIGIRGNQPQHF,TGTGCCTGGAGTATAGGGATCAGGGGCAATCAGCCCCAGCATTTT
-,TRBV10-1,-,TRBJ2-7,CASSESGNHEQYF,TGCGCCAGCAGTGAGTCCGGGAACCACGAGCAGTACTTC
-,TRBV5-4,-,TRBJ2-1,CASSPTATYNEQFF,TGTGCCAGCAGCCCAACTGCAACGTACAATGAGCAGTTCTTC
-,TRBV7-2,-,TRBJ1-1,CASSSPGGARNTEAFF,TGTGCCAGCAGCTCCCCGGGGGGGGCGCGAAACACTGAAGCTTTCTTT
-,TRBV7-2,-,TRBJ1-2,CASSLERPVTHF,TGTGCCAGCAGCTTAGAACGGCCAGTGACTCACTTC
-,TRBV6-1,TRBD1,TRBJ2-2,CASSTGGPGELFF,TGTGCCAGCAGTACAGGGGGTCCCGGGGAGCTGTTTTTT
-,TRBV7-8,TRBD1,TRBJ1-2,CASSIPTGGNNYGYTF,TGTGCCAGCAGCATCCCTACAGGGGGCAATAACTATGGCTACACCTTC
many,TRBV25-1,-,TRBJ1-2,CASSEYGGGGYTF,TGTGCCAGCAGTGAATATGGGGGCGGAGGCTACACCTTC
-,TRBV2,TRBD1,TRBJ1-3,CASRDRDSGNTIYF,TGTGCCAGCAGGGACAGGGATTCGGGAAACACCATATATTTT
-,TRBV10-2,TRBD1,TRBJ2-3,CASSPRTGPADTQYF,TGCGCCAGCAGCCCCAGGACAGGGCCTGCAGATACGCAGTATTTT
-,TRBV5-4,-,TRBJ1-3,CASSWGIQTNSSGNTIYF,TGTGCCAGCAGCTGGGGGATTCAGACAAACAGCTCTGGAAACACCATATATTTT
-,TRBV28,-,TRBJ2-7,CASSLSAGGAYEQYF,TGTGCCAGCAGTTTATCGGCCGGGGGAGCCTACGAGCAGTACTTC
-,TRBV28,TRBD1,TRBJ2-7,CASSLHLGRGLGPYSYEQYF,TGTGCCAGCAGTTTGCATTTGGGCAGGGGGCTAGGGCCATATTCCTACGAGCAGTACTTC
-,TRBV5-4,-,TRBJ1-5,CASSLSESLGSNQPQHF,TGTGCCAGCAGCCTGTCGGAGTCTCTTGGTAGCAATCAGCCCCAGCATTTT
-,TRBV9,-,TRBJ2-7,CASSATDNSYEQYF,TGTGCCAGCAGCGCGACGGATAACTCCTACGAGCAGTACTTC
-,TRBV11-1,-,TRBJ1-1,CASSLGRKSEAFF,TGTGCCAGCAGCTTAGGACGCAAATCGGAAGCTTTCTTT
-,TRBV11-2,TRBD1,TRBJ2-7,CASSWGQLYEQYF,TGTGCCAGCAGCTGGGGACAGCTCTACGAGCAGTACTTC
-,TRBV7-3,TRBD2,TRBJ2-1,CASSPRSGDRYEQFF,TGTGCCAGCAGCCCGCGTAGCGGGGATCGATATGAGCAGTTCTTC
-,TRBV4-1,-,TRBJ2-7,CASSPPGLGYEQYF,TGCGCCAGCAGCCCGCCGGGATTGGGCTACGAGCAGTACTTC
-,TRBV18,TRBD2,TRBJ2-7,CASSPLAGLGEQYF,TGTGCCAGCTCACCTCTAGCGGGACTCGGCGAGCAGTACTTC
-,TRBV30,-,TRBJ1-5,CAWSLRADQPQHF,TGTGCCTGGAGTCTCAGGGCGGATCAGCCCCAGCATTTT
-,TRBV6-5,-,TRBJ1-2,CAIGRDGGYTF,TGTGCCATAGGGAGGGATGGTGGCTACACCTTC
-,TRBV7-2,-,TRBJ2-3,CASSEYGGSTDTQYF,TGTGCCAGCAGCGAATATGGGGGGAGCACAGATACGCAGTATTTT